A selection of T cell receptor beta chains follows, all from one sample in a study of cytomegalovirus exposure and HLA in healthy donors. This table comes from immunoSEQ multiplex PCR, and its TCRdb copy is limited to in-frame clones, with some not included. This table holds 150,000 to 200,000 clones, 62% found once. Sequenced input: PBMCs. The receptors originated from a man in his forties in good health and CMV-seronegative. Each CDR3 is given with its conserved first and last residue. A D gene is named only where the DNA matches it firmly. Clone size is not always given. Where it is, it says once, few, many or a class for expanded clones.

D,J,size,V,CDR3,DNA
TRBD2,TRBJ2-1,-,TRBV5-4,CASSSQTSDYNEQFF,TGTGCCAGCAGCTCCCAGACTAGCGATTACAATGAGCAGTTCTTC
-,TRBJ1-2,-,TRBV6-1,CASSAHLRQVDDYGYTF,TGTGCCAGCAGTGCCCACCTCAGACAGGTGGATGACTATGGCTACACCTTC
TRBD2,TRBJ2-7,few,TRBV7-2,CASSLVRASGNHEQYF,TGTGCCAGCAGCTTGGTCCGGGCTAGCGGGAACCACGAGCAGTACTTC
-,TRBJ2-1,few,TRBV6-1,CASSDQGIYNEQFF,TGTGCCAGCAGTGACCAGGGTATCTACAATGAGCAGTTCTTC
TRBD2,TRBJ2-7,-,TRBV27,CASRPGLGLHEQYF,TGTGCCAGCAGGCCGGGACTAGGTCTACACGAGCAGTACTTC
TRBD2,TRBJ2-2,-,TRBV29-1,CSVEGLAGGRRFIGELFF,TGCAGCGTTGAAGGACTAGCGGGGGGGCGCCGGTTTATCGGGGAGCTGTTTTTT
TRBD1,TRBJ1-1,-,TRBV6-8,CASSQDRVGETEAFF,TGTGCCAGCAGCCAGGACAGGGTTGGAGAGACTGAAGCTTTCTTT
TRBD1,TRBJ1-1,few,TRBV19,CASRRGDSGSGTEAFF,TGTGCCAGTAGGCGAGGGGACAGCGGGAGTGGGACTGAAGCTTTCTTT
TRBD1,TRBJ2-1,-,TRBV4-1,CASSQGDRGSYNEQFF,TGCGCCAGCAGCCAAGGGGACAGGGGCTCCTACAATGAGCAGTTCTTC
TRBD1,TRBJ1-5,-,TRBV19,CASSFARQGDVQHF,TGTGCCAGTAGTTTTGCCCGACAGGGTGACGTCCAGCATTTT